Given below is one T cell receptor beta chain in context. TCRdb keeps only in-frame clones here, not all; method: immunoSEQ multiplex PCR. In the table there are more than 90,000 clones, approximately 95% of which are singletons. V lost 0 bases to trimming and J lost 3 bases, with 5 bases between them. The CDR3 is 14 residues long. The V gene's germline CDR1 is LGHNA and CDR2 YNFKEQ. This entry comes from a study of technical replicates of blood from a handful of donors. The clonotype originates from a human donor in good health. The rearrangement links TRBV4-2 to TRBJ2-2; no firm D call. The material sequenced was T cells isolated from PBMCs. This CDR3 reads CASSQDKYTGELFF. CDR3 sequence (DNA): TGTGCCAGCAGCCAAGATAAATACACCGGGGAGCTGTTTTTT.